The following is a T cell receptor beta chain sequence with its context. The germline V gene has CDR1 KGHDR and CDR2 SFDVKD. Losses at the gene ends were 9 bases for V and 6 bases for J; bases not matched to a gene: 9. The length of the CDR3 is 13 residues. This sample is drawn from a study of blood T cell repertoires in COVID-19. Assay used: immunoSEQ multiplex PCR; TCRdb lists only in-frame clones, some missing. This sample has over 200,000 clones, with about 85% found just once. The receptor comes from a man aged 40-50 years who had recovered from COVID-19. The V gene is TRBV24-1, the J gene TRBJ2-5; TRBD2 matches 7 bases. The specimen sequenced was PBMCs or T cells enriched from blood (not recorded which). CDR3 DNA: TGTGCCACCTCCGGGACGGGGGGTAAGACCCAGTACTTC. It encodes CATSGTGGKTQYF.